This entry concerns a single T cell receptor beta chain. The specificity of this receptor is unknown. Base qualities were left out, and no much larger clone turns up one base away. This specimen belongs to a study of T cells in Graves' hyperthyroidism and ophthalmopathy (dated by TCRdb to 2018 to 2020). Notes on the research overall: Peripheral blood was collected at initial diagnosis, before any treatment. The paper reports TCR Vbeta CDR3 sequencing of more than 120 peripheral blood samples: around 45 ophthalmopathy, about 75 hyperthyroidism and about 17 progressor patients. Thyroid tissue and blood T-cell repertoires from six Graves' hyperthyroidism patients were also compared in the study. Prospective prediction of ophthalmopathy was tested in an independent validation cohort consisting of 18 hyperthyroidism patients and some 15 patients who later progressed to ophthalmopathy. For training and testing, the 100 patients in the discovery cohort were randomly divided in a 7:3 ratio. Once sampling was done, hyperthyroidism patients were given methimazole at a starting dose of 30 mg daily, whereas ophthalmopathy patients were given high-dose intravenous methylprednisolone. To identify distinguishing TCR V-J signatures, a discovery cohort of about 100 patients was used, comprising 40 to 45 with Graves' ophthalmopathy and approximately 57 with stable Graves' hyperthyroidism.

According to the germline V gene, CDR1 reads SQVTM and CDR2 reads ANQGSEA. V has 7 bases trimmed and J has 4 bases trimmed; junction bases matching no gene number 7. The CDR3, from cysteine to phenylalanine, totals 15 residues. Only the CDR3 DNA is retained, 45 bases long and in frame from the first base. The TCR beta CDR3 regions were amplified from the RNA transcripts. A first-round RT-PCR of the TCR CDR3 used the HTBI primer set with the Qiagen OneStep RT-PCR kit. Libraries were constructed in a second round of multiplex PCR, after which size selection and purification were carried out. Libraries were sequenced paired-end with 100 bp reads on an Illumina HiSeq2000. The source study handled its data this way. SOAPnuke was used to process the raw data, with reads discarded if the reads contained adapters or uncalled bases, had a mean Phred below 15, or lacked an exact constant-primer or identifier match. High-quality paired reads were merged using COPE v1.2.5, and each unique nucleotide sequence was defined as a clonotype. MiTCR v1.1 was used to align the clonotypes against IMGT TRBV, TRBD and TRBJ reference segments. Analysis was restricted to V-J combinations with a frequency above 0.0001, which covered just over 98% of repertoires. A TCS score was defined as the ratio of F50 (clonal expansion) to E x V (chaos), with BLOSUM62-based TCRdist applied between CDR3 peptides within each V-J. Welch's t-statistics and random forest reduced 514 V-J features to fewer than 15, which were used in a naive Bayes classifier (R e1071). In TCRdb, the public reads were trimmed at Q25 with fastp and aligned with MiXCR, with productive beta chains retained. Rows with a matching CDR3 protein are joined into one entry that keeps the most common DNA and genes. Here the V and J calls rest on TCRdb's processing, not on the authors' analysis. In this sample the table shows roughly 400,000 distinct CDR3 sequences, around an eighth of which occur a single time. The leading ten clones occupy around 30% of the sample.

Ophthalmopathy patients had moderately to severely active disease, Clinical Activity Score of at least 3, NOSPECS grade of at least 4, and duration under 3 months. Any patient with an uncontrolled infection, another autoimmune disease, pregnancy or lactation was excluded. Diagnoses were established on the basis of clinical symptoms, serum thyroxine and TRAb, thyroid ultrasound, and orbital computed tomography. PBMCs were isolated from approximately 10 ml of fresh peripheral blood by Ficoll-Paque density gradient centrifugation. Total RNA was extracted using Trizol reagent, and RNA quality was assessed on an Agilent 2100 Bioanalyzer. General study outcomes and caveats: Blood samples also contained most of the expanded thyroid clonotypes (frequency above 0.001), which suggests that blood repertoires may reflect thyroid immune responses. During validation, the model predicted progression to ophthalmopathy a median of around six months ahead of onset, with around 71% sensitivity and more than 72% specificity. No statistical method was used to fix the sample size in advance, and group allocation was not hidden from the investigators. A 13 V-J signature model separated ophthalmopathy from stable hyperthyroidism, with about 88% sensitivity and just under 84% specificity in cross-validation and 80%/75% in testing.

Sequencing was carried out using blood. The chain uses TRBV29-1 and TRBJ2-3; 14 of the junction bases match TRBD2. The clonotype comes from a man in his fifties or sixties with Graves' ophthalmopathy. The CDR3 here reads CSARLAGGVADTQYF. The bases are TGCAGCGCCAGACTAGCGGGAGGGGTGGCAGATACGCAGTATTTT.